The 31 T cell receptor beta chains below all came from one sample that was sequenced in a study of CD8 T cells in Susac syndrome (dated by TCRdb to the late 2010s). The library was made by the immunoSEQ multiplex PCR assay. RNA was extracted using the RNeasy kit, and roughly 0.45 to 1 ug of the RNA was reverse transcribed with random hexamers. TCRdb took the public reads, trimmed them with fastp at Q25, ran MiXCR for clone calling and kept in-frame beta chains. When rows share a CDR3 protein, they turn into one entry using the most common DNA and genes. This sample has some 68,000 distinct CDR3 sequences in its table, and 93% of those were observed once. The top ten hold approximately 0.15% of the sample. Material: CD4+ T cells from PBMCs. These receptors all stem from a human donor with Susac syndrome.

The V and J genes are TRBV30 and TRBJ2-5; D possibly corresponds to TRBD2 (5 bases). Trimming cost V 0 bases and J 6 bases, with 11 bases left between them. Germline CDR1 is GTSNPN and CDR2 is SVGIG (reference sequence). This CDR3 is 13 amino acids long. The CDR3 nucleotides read TGTGCCTGGAGTGTAATCCCTAGCCAGACCCAGTACTTC. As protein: CAWSVIPSQTQYF.

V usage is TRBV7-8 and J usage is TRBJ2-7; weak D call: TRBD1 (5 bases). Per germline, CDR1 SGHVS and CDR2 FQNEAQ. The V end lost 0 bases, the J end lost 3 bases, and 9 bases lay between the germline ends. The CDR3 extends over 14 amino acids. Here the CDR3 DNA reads TGTGCCAGCAGCTTAGCGATCCAGGGCTACGAGCAGTACTTC. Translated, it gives CASSLAIQGYEQYF.

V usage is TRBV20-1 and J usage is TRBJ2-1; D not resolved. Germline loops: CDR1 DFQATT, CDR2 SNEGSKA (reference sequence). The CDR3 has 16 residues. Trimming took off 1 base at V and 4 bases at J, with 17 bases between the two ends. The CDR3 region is CSARAPDPQRYNEQFF. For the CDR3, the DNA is TGCAGTGCTAGAGCGCCTGATCCCCAGAGATACAATGAGCAGTTCTTC.

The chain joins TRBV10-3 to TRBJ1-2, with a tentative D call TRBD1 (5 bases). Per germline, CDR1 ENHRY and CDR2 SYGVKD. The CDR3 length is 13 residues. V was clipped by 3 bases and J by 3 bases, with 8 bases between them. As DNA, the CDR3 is TGTGCCATCAGTGAATCGGGGGACTATGGCTACACCTTC. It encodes CAISESGDYGYTF.

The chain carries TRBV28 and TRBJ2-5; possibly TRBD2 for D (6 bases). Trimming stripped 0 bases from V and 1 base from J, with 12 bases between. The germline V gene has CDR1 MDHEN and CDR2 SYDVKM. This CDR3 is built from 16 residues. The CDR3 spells CASSLWAVEGQETQYF. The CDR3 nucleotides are TGTGCCAGCAGTTTATGGGCTGTGGAGGGCCAAGAGACCCAGTACTTC. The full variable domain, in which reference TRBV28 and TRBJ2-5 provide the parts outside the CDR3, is DVKVTQSSRYLVKRTGEKVFLECVQDMDHENMFWYRQDPGLGLRLIYFSYDVKMKEKGDIPEGYSVSREKKERFSLILESASTNQTSMYLCASSLWAVEGQETQYFGPGTRLLVL.

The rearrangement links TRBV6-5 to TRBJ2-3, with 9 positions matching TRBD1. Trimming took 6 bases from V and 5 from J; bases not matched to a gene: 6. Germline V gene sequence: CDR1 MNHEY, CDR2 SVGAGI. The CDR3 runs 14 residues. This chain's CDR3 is CASRGQGGVDTQYF. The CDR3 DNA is TGTGCCAGCAGGGGACAGGGAGGTGTAGATACGCAGTATTTT.

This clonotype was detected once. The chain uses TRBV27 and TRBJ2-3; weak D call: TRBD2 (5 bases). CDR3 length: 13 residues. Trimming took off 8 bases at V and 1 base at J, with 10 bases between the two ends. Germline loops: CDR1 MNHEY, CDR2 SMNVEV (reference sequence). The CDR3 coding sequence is TGTGCCAGCTGCCGCGGGCGCACAGATACGCAGTATTTT. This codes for CASCRGRTDTQYF.

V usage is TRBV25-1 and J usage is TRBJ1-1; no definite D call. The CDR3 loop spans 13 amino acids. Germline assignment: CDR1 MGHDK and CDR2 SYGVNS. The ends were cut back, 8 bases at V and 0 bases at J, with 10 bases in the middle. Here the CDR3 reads CASGGLMNTEAFF. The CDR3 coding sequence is TGTGCCAGCGGAGGACTCATGAACACTGAAGCTTTCTTT.

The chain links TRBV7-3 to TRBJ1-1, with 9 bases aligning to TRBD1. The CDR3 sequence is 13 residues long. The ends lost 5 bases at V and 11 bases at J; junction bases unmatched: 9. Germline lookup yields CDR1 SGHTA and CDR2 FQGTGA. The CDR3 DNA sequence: TGTGCCAGCAGCAAACAGGGGGCGCATGCGGCTTTCTTT. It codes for CASSKQGAHAAFF.

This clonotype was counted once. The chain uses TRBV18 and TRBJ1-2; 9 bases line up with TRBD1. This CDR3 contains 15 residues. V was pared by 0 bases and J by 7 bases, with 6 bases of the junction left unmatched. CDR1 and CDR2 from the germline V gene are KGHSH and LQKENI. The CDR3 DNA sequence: TGTGCCAGCTCACCACCGGGACAGGGAGCGGTTGGCTACACCTTC. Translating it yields CASSPPGQGAVGYTF.

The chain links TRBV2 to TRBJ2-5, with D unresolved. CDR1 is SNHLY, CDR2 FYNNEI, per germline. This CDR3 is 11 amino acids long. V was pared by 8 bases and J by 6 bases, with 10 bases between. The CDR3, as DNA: TGTGCCAGCGAATACGGGCAGACCCAGTACTTC. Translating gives CASEYGQTQYF.

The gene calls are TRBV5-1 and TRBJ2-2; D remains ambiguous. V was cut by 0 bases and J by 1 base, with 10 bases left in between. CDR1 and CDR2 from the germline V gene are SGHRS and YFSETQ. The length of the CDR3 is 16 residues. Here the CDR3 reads CASSLAGRLNTGELFF. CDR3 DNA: TGCGCCAGCAGCTTGGCTGGACGCCTGAACACCGGGGAGCTGTTTTTT.

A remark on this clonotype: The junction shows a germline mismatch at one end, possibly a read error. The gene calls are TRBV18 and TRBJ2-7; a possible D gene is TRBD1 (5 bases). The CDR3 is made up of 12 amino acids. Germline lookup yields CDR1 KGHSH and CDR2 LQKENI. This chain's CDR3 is CASSPQVYEQYF. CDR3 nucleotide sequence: TGTGCCAGCTCGCCACAGGTGTACGAGCAGTACTTC. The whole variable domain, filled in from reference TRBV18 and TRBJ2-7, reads NAGVMQNPRHLVRRRGQEARLRCSPMKGHSHVYWYRQLPEEGLKFMVYLQKENIIDESGMPKERFSAEFPKEGPSILRIQQVVRGDSAAYFCASSPQVYEQYFGPGTRLTVT.

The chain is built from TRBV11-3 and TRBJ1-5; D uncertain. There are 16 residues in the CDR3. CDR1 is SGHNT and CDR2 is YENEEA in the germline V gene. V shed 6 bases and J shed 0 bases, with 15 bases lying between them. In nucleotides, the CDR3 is TGTGCCAGCAGATCAGTGGGAGATTATAGCAATCAGCCCCAGCATTTT. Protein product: CASRSVGDYSNQPQHF. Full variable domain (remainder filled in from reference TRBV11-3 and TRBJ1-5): EAGVVQSPRYKIIEKKQPVAFWCNPISGHNTLYWYLQNLGQGPELLIRYENEEAVDDSQLPKDRFSAERLKGVDSTLKIQPAELGDSAVYLCASRSVGDYSNQPQHFGDGTRLSIL.

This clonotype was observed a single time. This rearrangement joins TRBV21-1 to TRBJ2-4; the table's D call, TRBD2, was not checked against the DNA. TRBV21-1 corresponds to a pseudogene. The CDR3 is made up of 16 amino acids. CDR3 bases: TGTGCCAGCATCCCTTTGGCGGGCAGCTTCAAAAACATTCAGTACTTC. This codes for CASIPLAGSFKNIQYF.

CDR3 in amino acids: CSARDSSSRLFNEKLFF. As DNA, the CDR3 is TGCAGTGCTAGAGATAGTAGTAGCAGACTTTTCAATGAAAAACTGTTTTTT. The chain links TRBV20-1 to TRBJ1-4; D unresolved. V lost 0 bases and J lost 5, with 19 bases in between. Germline CDR1 and CDR2: DFQATT and SNEGSKA (reference sequence). The CDR3 totals 17 residues.

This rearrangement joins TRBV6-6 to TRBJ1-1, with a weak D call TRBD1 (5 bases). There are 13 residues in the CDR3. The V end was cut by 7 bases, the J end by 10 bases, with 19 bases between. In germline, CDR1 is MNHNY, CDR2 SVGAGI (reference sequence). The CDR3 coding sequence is TGTGCCAGCATCACGGACACTTCAGGGTCAGCTTTCTTT. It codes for CASITDTSGSAFF.

The CDR3 nucleotides read TGTGCCAGCGAGGACACCGGGGAGCTGTTTTTT. Its translation: CASEDTGELFF. The genes are TRBV6-2 or TRBV6-3 and TRBJ2-2; D not resolved. Trimming took 8 bases from V and 3 from J, leaving 4 bases between them. The CDR3 is made up of 11 amino acids. The V gene's germline CDR1 is MNHEY and CDR2 SVGEGT.

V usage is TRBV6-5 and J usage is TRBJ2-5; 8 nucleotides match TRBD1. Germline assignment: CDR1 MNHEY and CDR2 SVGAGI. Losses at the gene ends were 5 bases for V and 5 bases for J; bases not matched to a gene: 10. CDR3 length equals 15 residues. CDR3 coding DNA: TGTGCCAGCAGTAGACTGGCAGGGGGCTTTGAGACCCAGTACTTC. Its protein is CASSRLAGGFETQYF.

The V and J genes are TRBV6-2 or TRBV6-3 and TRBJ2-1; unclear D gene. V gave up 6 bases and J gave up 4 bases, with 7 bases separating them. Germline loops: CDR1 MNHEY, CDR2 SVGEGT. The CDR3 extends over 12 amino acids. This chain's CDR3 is CASRTGYNEQFF. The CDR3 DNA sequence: TGTGCCAGCAGGACCGGTTACAATGAGCAGTTCTTC.

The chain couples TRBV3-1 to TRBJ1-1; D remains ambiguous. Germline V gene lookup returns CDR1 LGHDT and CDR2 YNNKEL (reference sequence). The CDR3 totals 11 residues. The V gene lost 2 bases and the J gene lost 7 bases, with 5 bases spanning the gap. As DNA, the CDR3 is TGTGCCAGCAGCCAAACGGGTGAAGCTTTCTTT. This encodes CASSQTGEAFF.

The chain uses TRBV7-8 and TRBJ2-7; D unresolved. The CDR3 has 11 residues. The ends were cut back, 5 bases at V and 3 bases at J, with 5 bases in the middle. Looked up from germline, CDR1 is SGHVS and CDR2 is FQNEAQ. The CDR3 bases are TGTGCCAGCAGCCCCGTCTACGAGCAGTACTTC. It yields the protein CASSPVYEQYF.

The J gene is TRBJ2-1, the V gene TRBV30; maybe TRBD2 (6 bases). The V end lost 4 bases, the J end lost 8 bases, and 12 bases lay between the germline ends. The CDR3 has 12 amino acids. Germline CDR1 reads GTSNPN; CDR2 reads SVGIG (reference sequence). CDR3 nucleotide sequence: TGTGCCTGGACTGCGGGACCGTATGAGCAGTTCTTC. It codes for CAWTAGPYEQFF.

The CDR3 here is CATSDSTDTQYF. CDR3 nucleotide sequence: TGTGCCACCAGTGATAGCACAGATACGCAGTATTTT. J is TRBJ2-3 and V is TRBV24-1; D is undetermined. The CDR3 loop spans 12 amino acids. Trimming removed 3 bases from V and 0 bases from J, with 0 bases in between. CDR1 KGHDR and CDR2 SFDVKD come from the germline V gene.

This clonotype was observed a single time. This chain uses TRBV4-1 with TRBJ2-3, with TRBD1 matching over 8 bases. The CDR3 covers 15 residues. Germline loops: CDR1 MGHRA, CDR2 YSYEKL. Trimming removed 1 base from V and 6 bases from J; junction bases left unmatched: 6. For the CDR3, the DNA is TGCGCCAGCAGCCAAGCAGGGGGCCCCTACGATACGCAGTATTTT. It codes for CASSQAGGPYDTQYF.

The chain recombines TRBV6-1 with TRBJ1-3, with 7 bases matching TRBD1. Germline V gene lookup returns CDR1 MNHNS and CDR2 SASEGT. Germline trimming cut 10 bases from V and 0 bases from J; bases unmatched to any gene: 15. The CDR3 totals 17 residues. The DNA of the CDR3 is TGTGCCACCAAACTCCACAGGGGACAGTTCTCTGGAAACACCATATATTTT. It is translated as CATKLHRGQFSGNTIYF.

The CDR3 bases are TGTGCCAGCAGCCCCCAAGCGAACACCGGGGAGCTGTTTTTT. Its protein is CASSPQANTGELFF. The rearrangement uses TRBV7-2 and TRBJ2-2; unclear D gene. V gave up 5 bases and J gave up 0 bases, with 7 bases separating them. This CDR3 is built from 14 residues. Germline CDR1 is SGHTA and CDR2 is FQGNSA.

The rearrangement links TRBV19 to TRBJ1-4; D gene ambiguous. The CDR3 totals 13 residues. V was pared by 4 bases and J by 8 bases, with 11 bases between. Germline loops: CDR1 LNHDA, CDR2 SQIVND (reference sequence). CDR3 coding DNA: TGTGCCAGTAGTAGGACGAGGAGCGAAAAACTGTTTTTT. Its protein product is CASSRTRSEKLFF.

CDR3 nucleotides: TGCGCCAGCAGCCTGGCGGGACTAGCGGGGGCTAGCTCCTACAATGAGCAGTTCTTC. This translates into CASSLAGLAGASSYNEQFF. The rearrangement uses TRBV5-1 and TRBJ2-1; 14 bases fit TRBD2. The length of the CDR3 is 19 residues. The V and J ends lost 4 bases and 0 bases, in that order; junction bases with no gene match: 9. In germline, CDR1 is SGHRS, CDR2 YFSETQ.

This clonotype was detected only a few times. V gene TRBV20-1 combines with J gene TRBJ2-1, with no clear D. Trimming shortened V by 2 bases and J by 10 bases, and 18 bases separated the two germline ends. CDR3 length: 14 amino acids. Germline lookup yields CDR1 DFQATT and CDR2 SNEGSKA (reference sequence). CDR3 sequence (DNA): TGCAGTGCTAGACGCCCCGCCATGTTAGGCGAGCAGTTCTTC. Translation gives CSARRPAMLGEQFF.

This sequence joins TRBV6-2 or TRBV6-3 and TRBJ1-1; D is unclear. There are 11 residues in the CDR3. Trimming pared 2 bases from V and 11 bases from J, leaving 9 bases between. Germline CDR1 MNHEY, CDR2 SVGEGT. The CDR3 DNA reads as TGTGCCAGCAGTTACGAGACGAGGGCTTTCTTT. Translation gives CASSYETRAFF.